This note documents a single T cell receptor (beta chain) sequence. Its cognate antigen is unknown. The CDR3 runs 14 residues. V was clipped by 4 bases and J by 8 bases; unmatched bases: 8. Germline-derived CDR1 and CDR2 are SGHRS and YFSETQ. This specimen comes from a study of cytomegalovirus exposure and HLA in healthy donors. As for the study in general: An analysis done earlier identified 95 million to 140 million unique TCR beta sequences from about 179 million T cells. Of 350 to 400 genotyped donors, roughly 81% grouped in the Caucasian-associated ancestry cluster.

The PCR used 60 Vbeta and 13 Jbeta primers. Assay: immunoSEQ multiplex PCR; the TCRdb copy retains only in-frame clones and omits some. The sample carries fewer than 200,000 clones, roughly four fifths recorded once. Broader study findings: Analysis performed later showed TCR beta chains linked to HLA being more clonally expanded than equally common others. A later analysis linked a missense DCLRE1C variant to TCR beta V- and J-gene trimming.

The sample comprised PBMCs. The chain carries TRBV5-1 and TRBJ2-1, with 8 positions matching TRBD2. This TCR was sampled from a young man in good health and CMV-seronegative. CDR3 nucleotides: TGCGCCAGCAGCGCCGGGGGGGCTGGCGATGAGCAGTTCTTC. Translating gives CASSAGGAGDEQFF. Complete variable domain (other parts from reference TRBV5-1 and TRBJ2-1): KAGVTQTPRYLIKTRGQQVTLSCSPISGHRSVSWYQQTPGQGLQFLFEYFSETQRNKGNFPGRFSGRQFSNSRSEMNVSTLELGDSALYLCASSAGGAGDEQFFGPGTRLTVL.